This T cell receptor beta chain came from a study of cytomegalovirus exposure and HLA in healthy donors. Across the study: Among about 179 million T cells, an earlier analysis found 95 million to 140 million unique TCR beta sequences.

Points on this clone: Its antigen is still unknown.

Findings of the study overall: A later analysis revealed that TCR association rates differed between HLA loci, peaking at DRB1 and bottoming out at HLA-C. Presence/absence analyses assumed roughly uniform sequencing depth across donors, which may not hold.

This PCR relied on a set of 60 Vbeta primers and 13 Jbeta primers. Generated by immunoSEQ multiplex PCR, the TCRdb table keeps only in-frame clones and is missing some. Of over 130,000 clones in the sample, around 90% were seen once. With 1 base clipped from V and 3 bases from J, the junction kept 4 bases outside the gene matches. Germline CDR1 LGHNA, CDR2 YSLEER. The CDR3 covers 15 residues. V gene TRBV4-3 combines with J gene TRBJ2-7; TRBD2 matches 9 bases. The TCR comes from a woman aged 40 to 55 in good health and CMV-seronegative. The sequenced sample was PBMCs. The CDR3 spells CASSQVLREGYEQYF. For the CDR3, the DNA is TGCGCCAGCAGCCAAGTGCTGCGGGAGGGCTACGAGCAGTACTTC.